This TCR beta chain was sequenced during a study of CD8+ T cells in alopecia areata. The germline V and J ends were trimmed by 7 bases and 0 bases, with 15 bases remaining between them. Germline V gene sequence: CDR1 SNHLY, CDR2 FYNNEI. The CDR3 runs to 15 residues. Treatment here: oral pan-JAK inhibitor, 5-10 mg twice daily. Reverse transcribed after extraction, RNA yielded cDNA as the sequencing template. Assay: immunoSEQ multiplex PCR; the TCRdb copy retains only in-frame clones and omits some. The sample contains 150,000 or so clones, about 56% of which appear only once. The receptor's source is a human donor with alopecia areata. The sample consisted of CD8+ T cells sorted from blood, taken at week 4, from a patient treated with tofacitinib. This chain links TRBV2 with TRBJ1-2; tentative D call: TRBD1 (5 bases). CDR3: CASMTEGESNYGYTF. CDR3 nucleotides: TGTGCCAGCATGACGGAAGGGGAATCTAACTATGGCTACACCTTC.